This passage covers 16 T cell receptor beta chains from one sample sequenced in a study of cytomegalovirus exposure and HLA in healthy donors. The PCR employed 60 Vbeta primers together with 13 Jbeta primers. The assay was immunoSEQ multiplex PCR, and TCRdb's table has in-frame clones only and misses some. The sample lists tens of thousands of clones; around 82% were seen once. Sequencing was done on a sample of PBMCs. All receptors derive from a man under 40 in good health and CMV-seropositive.

This chain uses TRBV6-1 with TRBJ1-5, with 10 bases matching TRBD1. CDR1 and CDR2 (germline): MNHNS, SASEGT. The CDR3 extends over 15 amino acids. Trimming at V came to 4 bases and at J to 7 bases, leaving 7 bases not matched to a gene. The CDR3 DNA reads as TGTGCCAGCAGTGTGCGGACAGGGGGAAGGCAGCCCCAGCATTTT. It specifies CASSVRTGGRQPQHF.

V and J are TRBV25-1 and TRBJ1-6, with 8 bases lining up with TRBD1. There are 14 residues in the CDR3. Germline CDR1 MGHDK, CDR2 SYGVNS. Losses at the gene ends were 5 bases for V and 4 bases for J; bases not matched to a gene: 1. This CDR3 reads CASSQGAYNSPLHF. The CDR3 nucleotides read TGTGCCAGCAGTCAGGGGGCGTATAATTCACCCCTCCACTTT.

The gene calls are TRBV7-9 and TRBJ2-3; TRBD1 aligns across 11 bases. Trimming cost V 5 bases and J 1 base; bases outside gene matches: 8. This CDR3 comprises 17 residues. CDR1 and CDR2 from the germline V gene are SEHNR and FQNEAQ (reference sequence). This CDR3 reads CASSIGQGASGTDTQYF. For the CDR3, the DNA is TGTGCCAGCAGCATTGGACAGGGGGCGAGTGGCACAGATACGCAGTATTTT.

The V gene is TRBV28, the J gene TRBJ2-5, with D maybe TRBD1 (6 bases). The length of the CDR3 is 14 residues. The V end lost 5 bases, the J end lost 5 bases, and 15 bases lay between the germline ends. Germline V lookup: CDR1 MDHEN, CDR2 SYDVKM. CDR3 in DNA: TGTGCCAGCAGTACAGGGTCCCTCGGGGAGACCCAGTACTTC. Translated, it gives CASSTGSLGETQYF.

V usage is TRBV15 and J usage is TRBJ2-3; D perhaps matches TRBD1 (5 bases). V lost 1 base, J lost 1 base, and 18 bases lay in between. Germline-derived CDR1 and CDR2 are LNHNV and YYDKDF (reference sequence). The CDR3 loop spans 18 amino acids. CDR3 nucleotides: TGTGCCACCAGCAGAGGCCTCCTCAGGGAATCGCGCACAGATACGCAGTATTTT. It translates to CATSRGLLRESRTDTQYF. The full variable domain, with the rest looked up from reference TRBV15 and TRBJ2-3, is DAMVIQNPRYQVTQFGKPVTLSCSQTLNHNVMYWYQQKSSQAPKLLFHYYDKDFNNEADTPDNFQSRRPNTSFCFLDIRSPGLGDTAMYLCATSRGLLRESRTDTQYFGPGTRLTVL.

The chain is built from TRBV28 and TRBJ1-5; D is unclear. This CDR3 region has 17 residues. V was trimmed by 3 bases and J by 5 bases, leaving 20 bases between them. CDR1 is MDHEN, CDR2 SYDVKM, per germline. CDR3 sequence: CASSLFGFGRPDQPQHF. CDR3 coding DNA: TGTGCCAGCAGTTTGTTCGGATTCGGGAGGCCGGATCAGCCCCAGCATTTT.

The gene calls are TRBV5-1 and TRBJ1-1; D not certain. CDR1 SGHRS and CDR2 YFSETQ come from the germline V gene. The CDR3 runs to 14 residues. Trimming cost V 2 bases and J 4 bases, with 12 bases left between them. The CDR3 nucleotides read TGCGCCAGCAGCTTCCAGGCGGGATCCACTGAAGCTTTCTTT. As protein: CASSFQAGSTEAFF.

This sequence joins TRBV5-4 and TRBJ2-3, with D possibly being TRBD2 (5 bases). The CDR3 totals 13 residues. The germline CDR1 and CDR2 sequences are SGHNT and YYREEE (reference sequence). Trimming left V 5 bases short and J 14 bases short, with 21 bases between. CDR3 bases: TGTGCCAGCAGTCATAATACCGGGGTTATACCGTATTTT. Protein product: CASSHNTGVIPYF.

This clone was observed a few times. The rearrangement uses TRBV7-2 and TRBJ1-4; perhaps TRBD1 as D (5 bases). The CDR3 totals 12 residues. From germline, CDR1 is SGHTA and CDR2 FQGNSA. The germline V and J ends were trimmed by 2 bases and 8 bases, with 6 bases remaining between them. The CDR3 loop reads CASSLNREKLFF. CDR3 DNA sequence: TGTGCCAGCAGCTTAAACAGGGAAAAACTGTTTTTT.

The chain joins TRBV5-8 to TRBJ2-4; TRBD2 might be the D (5 bases). The germline V gene has CDR1 SGHTS and CDR2 YDEGEE. The CDR3 has 16 residues. The V end lost 4 bases, the J end lost 15 bases, and 29 bases lay between the germline ends. CDR3 residues: CASSPDSAIVGQAGYF. CDR3 DNA: TGTGCCAGCAGCCCGGACTCCGCCATCGTAGGCCAGGCGGGGTACTTC. Based on the CDR3 plus reference TRBV5-8 and TRBJ2-4, the full variable domain is EAGVTQSPTHLIKTRGQQATLRCSPISGHTSVYWYQQALGLGLQFLLWYDEGEERNRGNFPPRFSGRQFPNYSSELNVNALELEDSALYLCASSPDSAIVGQAGYFGAGTRLSVL.

The V gene is TRBV5-1, the J gene TRBJ2-5; 9 bases are a match to TRBD2. There are 16 residues in the CDR3. V lost 0 bases, J lost 2 bases, and 5 bases stayed unmatched. Germline CDR1 SGHRS, CDR2 YFSETQ. CDR3 sequence: CASSLGLAENQETQYF. The CDR3 DNA reads as TGCGCCAGCAGCTTGGGACTAGCGGAAAATCAAGAGACCCAGTACTTC.

This clone was counted a few times. The J gene is TRBJ1-1, the V gene TRBV10-2; TRBD1 matches 10 bases. Germline V gene sequence: CDR1 WSHSY, CDR2 SAAADI. CDR3 size: 13 residues. V lost 8 bases and J lost 2; bases outside the gene matches: 2. The CDR3 protein is CASRDRGNTEAFF. The CDR3 DNA is TGCGCCAGCCGGGACAGGGGAAACACTGAAGCTTTCTTT.

The chain recombines TRBV6-1 with TRBJ1-5; D not certain. This CDR3 has 13 residues. V shed 6 bases and J shed 2 bases, with 8 bases lying between them. CDR1 MNHNS and CDR2 SASEGT come from the germline V gene. The DNA of the CDR3 is TGTGCCAGCAGGCACACCCGCAATCAGCCCCAGCATTTT. Protein sequence: CASRHTRNQPQHF.

The J gene is TRBJ2-5, the V gene TRBV11-2; 9 bases align to TRBD1. Germline V gene data show CDR1 as SGHAT and CDR2 as FQNNGV. This CDR3 comprises 14 residues. Trimming cost V 2 bases and J 4 bases; bases outside gene matches: 2. Here the CDR3 DNA reads TGTGCCAGCAGCTTAACAGGGGGCATAGAGACCCAGTACTTC. It encodes CASSLTGGIETQYF.

This clone was picked up a small number of times. The genes are TRBV6-5 and TRBJ1-1; D is undetermined. CDR1 is MNHEY and CDR2 is SVGAGI in the germline V gene. V gave up 6 bases and J gave up 8 bases, with 13 bases separating them. CDR3 length: 12 residues. CDR3 sequence reads: CASRLRGGEAFF. CDR3 coding DNA: TGTGCCAGCAGGCTACGAGGAGGGGAAGCTTTCTTT.

This clone has just one count. The CDR3 sequence is CASSQESGGAAANTGELFF. CDR3 coding DNA: TGCGCCAGCAGCCAAGAATCCGGGGGAGCCGCCGCGAACACCGGGGAGCTGTTTTTT. V is TRBV4-3 and J is TRBJ2-2, with D tentatively TRBD2 (6 bases). Germline V gives CDR1 LGHNA, CDR2 YSLEER. With 0 bases removed from V and 0 bases from J, the gap between germline ends came to 17 bases. This CDR3 comprises 19 residues.